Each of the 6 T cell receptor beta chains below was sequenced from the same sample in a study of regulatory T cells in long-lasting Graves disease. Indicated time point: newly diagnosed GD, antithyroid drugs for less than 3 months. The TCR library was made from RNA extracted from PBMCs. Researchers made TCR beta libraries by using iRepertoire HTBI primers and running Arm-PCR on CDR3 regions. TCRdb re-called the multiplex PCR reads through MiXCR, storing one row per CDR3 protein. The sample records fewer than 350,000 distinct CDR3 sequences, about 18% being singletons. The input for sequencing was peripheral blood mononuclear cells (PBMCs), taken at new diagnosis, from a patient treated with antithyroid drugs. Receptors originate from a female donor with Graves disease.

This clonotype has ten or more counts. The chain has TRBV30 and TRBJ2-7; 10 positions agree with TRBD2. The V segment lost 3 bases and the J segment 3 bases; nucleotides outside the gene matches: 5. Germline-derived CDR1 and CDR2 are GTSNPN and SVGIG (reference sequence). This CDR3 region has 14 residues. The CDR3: CAWSRASGSYEQYF. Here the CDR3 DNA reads TGTGCCTGGAGCCGGGCTAGCGGGAGCTACGAGCAGTACTTC.

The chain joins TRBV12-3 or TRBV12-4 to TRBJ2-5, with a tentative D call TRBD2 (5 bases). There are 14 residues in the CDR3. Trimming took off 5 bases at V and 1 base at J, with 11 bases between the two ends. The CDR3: CASSEPGSQETQYF. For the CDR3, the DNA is TGTGCCAGCAGTGAGCCGGGGTCCCAAGAGACCCAGTACTTC.

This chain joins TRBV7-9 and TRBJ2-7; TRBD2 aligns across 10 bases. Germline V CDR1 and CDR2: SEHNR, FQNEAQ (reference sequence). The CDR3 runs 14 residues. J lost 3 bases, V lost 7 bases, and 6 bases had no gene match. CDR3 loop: CASTQGTSVYEQYF. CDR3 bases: TGTGCCAGCACCCAGGGGACTAGCGTCTACGAGCAGTACTTC. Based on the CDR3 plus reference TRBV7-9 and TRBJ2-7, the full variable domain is DTGVSQNPRHKITKRGQNVTFRCDPISEHNRLYWYRQTLGQGPEFLTYFQNEAQLEKSRLLSDRFSAERPKGSFSTLEIQRTEQGDSAMYLCASTQGTSVYEQYFGPGTRLTVT.

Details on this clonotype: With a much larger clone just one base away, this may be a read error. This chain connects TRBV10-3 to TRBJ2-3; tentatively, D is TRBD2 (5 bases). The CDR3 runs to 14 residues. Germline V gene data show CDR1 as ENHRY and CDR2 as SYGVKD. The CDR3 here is CAISPGVGRDTHYF. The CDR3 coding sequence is TGTGCCATCAGTCCCGGAGTGGGGAGAGATACGCATTATTTT.

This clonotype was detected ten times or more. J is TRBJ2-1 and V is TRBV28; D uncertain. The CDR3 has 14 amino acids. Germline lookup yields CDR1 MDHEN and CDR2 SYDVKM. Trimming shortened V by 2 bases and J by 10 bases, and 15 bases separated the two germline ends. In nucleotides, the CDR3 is TGTGCCAGCAGTTTAGCCGTCTTAAACGGGGAGCAGTTCTTC. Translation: CASSLAVLNGEQFF.

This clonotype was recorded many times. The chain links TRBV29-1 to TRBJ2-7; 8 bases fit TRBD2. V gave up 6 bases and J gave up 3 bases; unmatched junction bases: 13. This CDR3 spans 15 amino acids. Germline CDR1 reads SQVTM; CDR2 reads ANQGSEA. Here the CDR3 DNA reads TGCAGCGTCCTCCGGGGATTAGCGGGGAGCTACGAGCAGTACTTC. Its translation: CSVLRGLAGSYEQYF.